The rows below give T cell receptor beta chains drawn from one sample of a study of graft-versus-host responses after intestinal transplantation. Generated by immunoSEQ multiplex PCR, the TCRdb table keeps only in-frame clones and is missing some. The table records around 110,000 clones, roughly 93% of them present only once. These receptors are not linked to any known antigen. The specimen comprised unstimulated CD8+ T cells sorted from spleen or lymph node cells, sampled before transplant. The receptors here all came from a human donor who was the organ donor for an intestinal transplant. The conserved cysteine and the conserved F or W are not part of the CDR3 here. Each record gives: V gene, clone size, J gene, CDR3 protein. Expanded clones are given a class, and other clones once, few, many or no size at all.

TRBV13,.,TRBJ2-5,ASSFGRQETQY
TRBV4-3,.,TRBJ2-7,ASSQGGFAH
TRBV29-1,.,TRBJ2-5,SVDGTGKETQY
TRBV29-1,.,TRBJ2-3,SVQAGPDTQY
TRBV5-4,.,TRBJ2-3,ASSLWGTGLTDTQY
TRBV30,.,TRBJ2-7,AWSWVEGYEQY
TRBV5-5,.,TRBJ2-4,ASSLGPGGEAKNIQY
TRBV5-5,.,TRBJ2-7,ASSGGQGTYEQY
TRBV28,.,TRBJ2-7,ASSSPVLQGRSYEQY
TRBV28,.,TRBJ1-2,ASSKTGSHGYT
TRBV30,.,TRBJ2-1,AWSDSGSLYNEQF
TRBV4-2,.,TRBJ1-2,ASSQRRGFYGYT
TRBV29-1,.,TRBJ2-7,SVSRDGSSYEQY
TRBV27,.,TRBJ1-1,ASSLLPAETGTEAF
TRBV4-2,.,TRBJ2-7,ASSITGGVNHEQY
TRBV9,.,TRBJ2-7,ASSGPGTGKYEQY
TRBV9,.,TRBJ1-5,ASSAGGSNQPQH
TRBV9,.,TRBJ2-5,ASSAAREETQY
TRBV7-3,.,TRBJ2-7,ASSLSGGSSYEQY
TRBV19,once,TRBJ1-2,AGSMYWPSSYGYT
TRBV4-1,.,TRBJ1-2,ASSQGQKYGYT
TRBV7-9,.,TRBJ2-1,ASSVMDRRDYNEQF
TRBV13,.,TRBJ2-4,ASSLWSWSARDIQY
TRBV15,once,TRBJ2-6,ATRTTPSGANVLT
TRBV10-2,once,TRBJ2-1,ASSDGVPNEQF
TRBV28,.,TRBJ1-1,ASSYSGGVGEAF
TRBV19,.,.,ASSLTGTAYEQY
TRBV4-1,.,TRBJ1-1,ASSPRQGVNTEAF
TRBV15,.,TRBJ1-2,ATSPTGFYGYT
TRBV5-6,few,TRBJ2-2,ASSLGHPGELF
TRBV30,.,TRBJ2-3,AWSVVTSGSDTQY
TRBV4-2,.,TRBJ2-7,ASSQGTSGSEQY
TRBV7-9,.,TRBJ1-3,ASSLGLWGLWGNTIY
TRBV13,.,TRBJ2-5,ASSLGRQETQY
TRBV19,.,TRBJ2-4,ASSIGNIQY
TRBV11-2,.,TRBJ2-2,ASSFSGGAPGELF
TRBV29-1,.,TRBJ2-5,SVAGGTRQETQY
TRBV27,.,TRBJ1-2,ASSLSRGYGYT
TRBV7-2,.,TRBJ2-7,ASSWTSGSYEQY
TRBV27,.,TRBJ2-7,ASSFGRDGEQY
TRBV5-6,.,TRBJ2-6,ASSLQGAGANVLT